This TCR beta chain comes out of a study of blood T cell repertoires in COVID-19. TCRdb's copy holds only in-frame clones and misses some; the assay was immunoSEQ multiplex PCR. Seen here are under 200,000 clones, 75% to 85% observed once, and the top ten hold more than 1.5%. Germline V lookup: CDR1 SEHNR, CDR2 FQNEAQ (reference sequence). The CDR3 runs to 14 residues. The germline V and J ends were trimmed by 4 bases and 9 bases, with 16 bases remaining between them. This receptor was identified in a human donor in a cohort sampled during active COVID-19. The chain combines TRBV7-9 with TRBJ2-1, with a tentative D call TRBD1 (6 bases). Sequencing was performed on peripheral blood. The CDR3 region has the DNA TGTGCCAGCAGCTCCTCAGGGGTTGGGAGTGAGCAGTTCTTC. Encoded protein: CASSSSGVGSEQFF.